This entry describes one T cell receptor (beta chain). The repertoire was sequenced with immunoSEQ multiplex PCR; TCRdb's copy has only in-frame clones and lacks some. The sample has a few hundred thousand clones, approximately 88% seen once. The data are from a study of cytomegalovirus exposure and HLA in healthy donors. The CDR3 extends over 12 amino acids. Germline V gene data show CDR1 as MDHEN and CDR2 as SYDVKM. Deletions cut 10 bases from V and 11 bases from J, with 20 bases between. Sample: PBMCs. This receptor was obtained from a woman aged 30 to 39 in good health and CMV-seropositive. J is TRBJ1-1 and V is TRBV28; possible D gene TRBD1, 5 bases. CDR3 residues: CATSPDTLLAFF. CDR3 bases: TGTGCCACCTCCCCGGACACCCTCCTGGCTTTCTTT.